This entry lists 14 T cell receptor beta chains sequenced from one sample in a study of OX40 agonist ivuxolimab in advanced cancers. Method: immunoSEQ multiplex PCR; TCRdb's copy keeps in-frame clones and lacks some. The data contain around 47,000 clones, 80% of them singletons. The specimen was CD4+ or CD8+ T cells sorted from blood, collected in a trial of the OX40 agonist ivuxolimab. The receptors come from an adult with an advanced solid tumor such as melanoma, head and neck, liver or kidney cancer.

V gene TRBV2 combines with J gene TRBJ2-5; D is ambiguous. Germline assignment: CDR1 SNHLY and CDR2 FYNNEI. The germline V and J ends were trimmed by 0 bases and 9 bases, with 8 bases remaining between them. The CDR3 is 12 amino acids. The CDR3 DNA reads TGTGCCAGCAGTGAAGCGAAGAGATCCCAGTACTTC. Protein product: CASSEAKRSQYF.

The CDR3 protein is CASSETPPDGNTEAFF. The CDR3 DNA reads as TGTGCCAGCAGTGAAACCCCCCCCGACGGGAACACTGAAGCTTTCTTT. The chain recombines TRBV6-1 with TRBJ1-1, with D hard to call. The length of the CDR3 is 16 residues. The V gene lost 2 bases and the J gene lost 1 base, with 14 bases spanning the gap. Per the germline V gene, CDR1 is MNHNS and CDR2 is SASEGT.

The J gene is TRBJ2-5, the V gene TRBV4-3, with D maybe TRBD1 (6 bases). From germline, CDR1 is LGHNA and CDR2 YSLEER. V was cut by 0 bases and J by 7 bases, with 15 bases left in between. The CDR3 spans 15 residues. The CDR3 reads CASSQEVQGIGTQYF. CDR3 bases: TGCGCCAGCAGCCAAGAGGTACAGGGAATCGGGACCCAGTACTTC.

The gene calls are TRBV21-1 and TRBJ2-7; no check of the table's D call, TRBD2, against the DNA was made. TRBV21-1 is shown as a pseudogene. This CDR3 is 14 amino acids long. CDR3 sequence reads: CASSSGTGSYEQYF. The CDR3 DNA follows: TGTGCCAGCAGCAGTGGGACTGGGTCCTACGAGCAGTACTTC.

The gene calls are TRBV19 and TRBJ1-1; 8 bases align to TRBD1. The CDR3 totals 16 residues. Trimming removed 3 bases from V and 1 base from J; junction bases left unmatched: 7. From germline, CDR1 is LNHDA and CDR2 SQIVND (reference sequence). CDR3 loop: CASSIWQGASNTEAFF. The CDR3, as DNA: TGTGCCAGTAGTATCTGGCAGGGGGCTTCGAACACTGAAGCTTTCTTT.

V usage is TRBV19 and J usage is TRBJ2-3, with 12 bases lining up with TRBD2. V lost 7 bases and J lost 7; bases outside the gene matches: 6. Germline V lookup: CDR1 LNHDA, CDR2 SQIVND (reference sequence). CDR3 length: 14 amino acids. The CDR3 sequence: CASNLAGGPNTQYF. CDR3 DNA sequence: TGTGCCAGTAACCTAGCGGGAGGGCCGAATACGCAGTATTTT.

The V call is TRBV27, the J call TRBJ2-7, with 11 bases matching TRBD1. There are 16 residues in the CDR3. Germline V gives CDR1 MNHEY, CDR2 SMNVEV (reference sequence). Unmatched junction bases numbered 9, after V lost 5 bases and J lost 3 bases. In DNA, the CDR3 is TGTGCCAGCAGTGGGTTCACCGGGACAGGGGGCTACGAGCAGTACTTC. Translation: CASSGFTGTGGYEQYF.

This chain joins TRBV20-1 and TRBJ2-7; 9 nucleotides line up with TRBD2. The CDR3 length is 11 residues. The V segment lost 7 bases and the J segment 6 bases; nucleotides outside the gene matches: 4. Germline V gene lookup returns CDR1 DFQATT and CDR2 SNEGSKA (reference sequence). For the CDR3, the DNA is TGCAGTGTAGCGGGGGTCCCCGAGCAGTACTTC. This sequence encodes CSVAGVPEQYF.

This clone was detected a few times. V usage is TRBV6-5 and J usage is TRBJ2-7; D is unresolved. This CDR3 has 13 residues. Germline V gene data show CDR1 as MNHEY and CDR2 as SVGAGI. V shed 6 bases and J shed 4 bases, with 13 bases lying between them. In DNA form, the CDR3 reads TGTGCCAGCAGCCAGATGGCACTGTACGAGCAGTACTTC. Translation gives CASSQMALYEQYF.

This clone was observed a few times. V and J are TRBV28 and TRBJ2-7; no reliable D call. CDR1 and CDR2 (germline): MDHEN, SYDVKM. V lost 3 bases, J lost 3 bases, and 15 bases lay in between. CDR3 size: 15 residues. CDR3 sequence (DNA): TGTGCCAGCAGTTTTAGGCCTCCAGGATTCTACGAGCAGTACTTC. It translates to CASSFRPPGFYEQYF.

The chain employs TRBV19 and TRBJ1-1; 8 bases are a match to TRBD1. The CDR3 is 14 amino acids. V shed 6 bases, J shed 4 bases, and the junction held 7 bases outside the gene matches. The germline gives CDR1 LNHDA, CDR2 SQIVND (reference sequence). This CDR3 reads CASRPTGDGTEAFF. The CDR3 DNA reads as TGTGCCAGTAGACCGACAGGGGATGGCACTGAAGCTTTCTTT.

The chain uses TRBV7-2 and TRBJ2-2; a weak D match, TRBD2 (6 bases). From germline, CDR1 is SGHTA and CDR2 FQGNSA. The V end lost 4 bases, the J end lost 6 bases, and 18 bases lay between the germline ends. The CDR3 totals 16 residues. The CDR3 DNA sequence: TGTGCCAGCAGCTCGGCCCCCGGGACTCTCGCCGGGGAGCTGTTTTTT. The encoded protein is CASSSAPGTLAGELFF.

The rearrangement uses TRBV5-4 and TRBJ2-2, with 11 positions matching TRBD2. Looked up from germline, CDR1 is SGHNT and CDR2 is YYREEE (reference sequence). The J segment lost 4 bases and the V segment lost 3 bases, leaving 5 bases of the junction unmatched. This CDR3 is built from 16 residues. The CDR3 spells CASSSLAGGGTGELFF. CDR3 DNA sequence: TGTGCCAGCAGCTCTTTAGCGGGAGGGGGCACCGGGGAGCTGTTTTTT. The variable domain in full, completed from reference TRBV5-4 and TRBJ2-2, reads ETGVTQSPTHLIKTRGQQVTLRCSSQSGHNTVSWYQQALGQGPQFIFQYYREEENGRGNFPPRFSGLQFPNYSSELNVNALELDDSALYLCASSSLAGGGTGELFFGEGSRLTVL.

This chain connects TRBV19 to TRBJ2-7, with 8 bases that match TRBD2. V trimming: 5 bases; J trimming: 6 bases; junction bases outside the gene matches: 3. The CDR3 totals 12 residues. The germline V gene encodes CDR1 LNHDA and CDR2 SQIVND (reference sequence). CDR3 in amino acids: CASSREGGEQYF. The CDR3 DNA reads TGTGCCAGTAGTCGGGAGGGTGGCGAGCAGTACTTC.